This TCR beta chain came from a study of cytomegalovirus exposure and HLA in healthy donors. Overall study findings and caveats: According to a later analysis, most TCR beta chains associated with CMV appeared HLA-restricted.

In its sample, this clone was seen a few times. What it recognizes is unknown. PCR used 60 Vbeta primers and 13 Jbeta primers. Method: immunoSEQ multiplex PCR; TCRdb's copy keeps in-frame clones and lacks some. The table has 75,000 to 90,000 clones, over 75% seen once. V dropped 10 bases and J dropped 11 bases, with 18 bases sitting between them. The CDR3 has 12 residues. Germline V gene data show CDR1 as ENHRY and CDR2 as SYGVKD. Material: PBMCs. The chain links TRBV10-3 to TRBJ1-3; no firm D call. The receptor comes from a man aged 50 to 59 in good health and CMV-seronegative. The CDR3 reads CASAEAYYPIYF. CDR3 coding DNA: TGTGCCAGCGCGGAAGCATACTATCCCATATATTTT.